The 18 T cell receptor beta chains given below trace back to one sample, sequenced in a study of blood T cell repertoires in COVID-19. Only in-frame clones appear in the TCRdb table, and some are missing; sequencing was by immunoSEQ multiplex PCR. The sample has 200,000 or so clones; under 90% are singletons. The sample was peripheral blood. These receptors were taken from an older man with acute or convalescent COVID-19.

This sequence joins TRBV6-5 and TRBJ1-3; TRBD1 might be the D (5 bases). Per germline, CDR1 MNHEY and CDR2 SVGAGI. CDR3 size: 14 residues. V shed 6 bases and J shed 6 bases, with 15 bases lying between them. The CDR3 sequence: CASRTTQEQNTIYF. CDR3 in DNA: TGTGCCAGCAGGACCACACAGGAACAAAACACCATATATTTT.

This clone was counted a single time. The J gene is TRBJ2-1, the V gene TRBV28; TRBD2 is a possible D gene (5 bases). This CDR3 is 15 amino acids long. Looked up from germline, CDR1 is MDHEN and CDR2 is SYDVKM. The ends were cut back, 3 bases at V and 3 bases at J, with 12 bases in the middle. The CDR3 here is CASSFLASSYNEQFF. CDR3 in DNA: TGTGCCAGCAGTTTCCTAGCTAGCAGCTACAATGAGCAGTTCTTC.

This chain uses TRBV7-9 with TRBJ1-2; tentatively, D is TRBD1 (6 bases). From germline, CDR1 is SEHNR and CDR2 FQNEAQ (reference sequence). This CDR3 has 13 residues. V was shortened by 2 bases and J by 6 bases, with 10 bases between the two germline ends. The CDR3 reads CASSLWTVDGYTF. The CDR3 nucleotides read TGTGCCAGCAGCTTATGGACAGTCGATGGCTACACCTTC.

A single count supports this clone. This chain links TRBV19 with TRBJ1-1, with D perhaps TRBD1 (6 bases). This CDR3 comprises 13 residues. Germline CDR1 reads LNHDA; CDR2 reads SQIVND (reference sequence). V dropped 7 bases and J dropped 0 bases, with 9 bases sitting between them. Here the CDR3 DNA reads TGTGCCAGTAACGGACAGATGAACACTGAAGCTTTCTTT. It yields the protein CASNGQMNTEAFF.

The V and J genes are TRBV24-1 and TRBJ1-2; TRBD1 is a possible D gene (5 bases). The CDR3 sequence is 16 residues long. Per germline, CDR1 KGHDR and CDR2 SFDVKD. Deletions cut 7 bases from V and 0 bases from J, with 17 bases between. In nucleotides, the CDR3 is TGTGCCACCAGGTCTTCGTCTGGGGCAGCTAACTATGGCTACACCTTC. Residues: CATRSSSGAANYGYTF.

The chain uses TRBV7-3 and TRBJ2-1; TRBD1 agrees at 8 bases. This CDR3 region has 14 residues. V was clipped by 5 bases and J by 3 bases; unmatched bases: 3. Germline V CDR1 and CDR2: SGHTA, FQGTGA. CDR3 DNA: TGTGCCAGCAGCCTCGACAGGGGCTACAATGAGCAGTTCTTC. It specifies CASSLDRGYNEQFF.

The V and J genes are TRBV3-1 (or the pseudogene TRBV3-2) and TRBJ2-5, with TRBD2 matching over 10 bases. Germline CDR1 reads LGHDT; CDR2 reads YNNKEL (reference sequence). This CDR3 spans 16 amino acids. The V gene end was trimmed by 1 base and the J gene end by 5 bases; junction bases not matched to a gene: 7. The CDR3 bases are TGTGCCAGCAGCCAAGCCGCTAGCGGGAGAAGGGAGACCCAGTACTTC. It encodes CASSQAASGRRETQYF.

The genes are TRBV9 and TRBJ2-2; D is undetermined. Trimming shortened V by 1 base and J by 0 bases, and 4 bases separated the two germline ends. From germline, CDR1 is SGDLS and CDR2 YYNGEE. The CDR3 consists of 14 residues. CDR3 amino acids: CASSVTPNTGELFF. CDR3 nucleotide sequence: TGTGCCAGCAGCGTAACTCCGAACACCGGGGAGCTGTTTTTT.

The CDR3 nucleotides are TGTGCCAGTTTAGGGGACAGGTTCTACGAGCAGTACTTC. Protein sequence: CASLGDRFYEQYF. The V call is TRBV12-3 or TRBV12-4, the J call TRBJ2-7, with TRBD1 matching 8 bases. The CDR3 extends over 13 amino acids. V shed 9 bases, J shed 3 bases, and the junction held 7 bases outside the gene matches.

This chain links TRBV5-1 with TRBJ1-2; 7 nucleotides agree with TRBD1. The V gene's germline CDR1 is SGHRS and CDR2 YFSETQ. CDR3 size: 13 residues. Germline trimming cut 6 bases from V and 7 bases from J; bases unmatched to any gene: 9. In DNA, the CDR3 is TGCGCCAGCACCGATTTACAGGGGATTGGCTACACCTTC. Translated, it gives CASTDLQGIGYTF.

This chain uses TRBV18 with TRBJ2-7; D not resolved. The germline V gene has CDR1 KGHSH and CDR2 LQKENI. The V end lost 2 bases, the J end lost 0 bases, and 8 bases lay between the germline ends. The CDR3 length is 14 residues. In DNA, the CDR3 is TGTGCCAGCTCACCAGCAAGGAGCTCCTACGAGCAGTACTTC. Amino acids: CASSPARSSYEQYF.

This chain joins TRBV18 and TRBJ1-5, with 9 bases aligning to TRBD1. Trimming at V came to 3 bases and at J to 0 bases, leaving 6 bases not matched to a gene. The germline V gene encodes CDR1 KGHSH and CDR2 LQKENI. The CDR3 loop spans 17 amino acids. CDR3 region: CASSPDRGEDSNQPQHF. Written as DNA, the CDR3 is TGTGCCAGCTCACCGGACAGGGGCGAAGATAGCAATCAGCCCCAGCATTTT.

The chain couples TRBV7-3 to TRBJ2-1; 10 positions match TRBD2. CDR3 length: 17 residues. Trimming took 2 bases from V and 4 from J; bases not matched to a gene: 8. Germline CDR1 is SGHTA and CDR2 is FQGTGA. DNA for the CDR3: TGTGCCAGCAGCTTAGTCCAACTAGCGGGAAGTTACAATGAGCAGTTCTTC. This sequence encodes CASSLVQLAGSYNEQFF.

CDR3 sequence (DNA): TGTGCCAGCAGTCCGAAGACAGGGATCGCAGATACGCAGTATTTT. This codes for CASSPKTGIADTQYF. The chain uses TRBV27 and TRBJ2-3; 7 bases are a match to TRBD1. The J segment lost 4 bases and the V segment lost 5 bases, leaving 9 bases of the junction unmatched. Germline assignment: CDR1 MNHEY and CDR2 SMNVEV (reference sequence). The CDR3 covers 15 residues.

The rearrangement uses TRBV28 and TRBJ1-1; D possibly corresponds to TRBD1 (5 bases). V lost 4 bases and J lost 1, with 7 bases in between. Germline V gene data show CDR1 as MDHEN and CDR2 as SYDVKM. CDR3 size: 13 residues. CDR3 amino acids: CASSSGQNTEAFF. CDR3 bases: TGTGCCAGCAGTTCCGGACAGAACACTGAAGCTTTCTTT.

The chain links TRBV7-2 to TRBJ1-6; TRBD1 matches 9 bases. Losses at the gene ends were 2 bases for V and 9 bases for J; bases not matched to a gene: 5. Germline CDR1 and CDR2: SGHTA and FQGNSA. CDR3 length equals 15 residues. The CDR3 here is CASSLWGQGASPLHF. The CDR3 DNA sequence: TGTGCCAGCAGCTTATGGGGACAGGGTGCTTCACCCCTCCACTTT.

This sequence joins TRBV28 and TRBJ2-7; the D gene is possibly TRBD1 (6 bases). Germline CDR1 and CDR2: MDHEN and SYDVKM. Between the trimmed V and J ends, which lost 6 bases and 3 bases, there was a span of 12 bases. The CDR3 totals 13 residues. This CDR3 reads CASRIGGNYEQYF. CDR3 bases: TGTGCCAGCAGAATAGGGGGAAACTACGAGCAGTACTTC.

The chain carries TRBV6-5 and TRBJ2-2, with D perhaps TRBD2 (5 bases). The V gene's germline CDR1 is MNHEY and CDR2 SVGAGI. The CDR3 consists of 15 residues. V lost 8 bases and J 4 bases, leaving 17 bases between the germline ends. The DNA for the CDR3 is TGTGCCAGCGTTAGGAGCGGAGAAGGCACCGGGGAGCTGTTTTTT. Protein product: CASVRSGEGTGELFF.